These 4 T cell receptor beta chains originate from one sample sequenced in a study of T cell changes during pregnancy in multiple sclerosis. Repertoires were generated with immunoSEQ multiplex PCR, while TCRdb's copy carries only in-frame clones and drops some. The sample has about 46,000 clones, around 90% seen once. Source: CD8+ T cells from peripheral blood mononuclear cells, taken in the second trimester of pregnancy. These receptors were taken from a female donor with multiple sclerosis, enrolled in a pregnancy study.

CDR3 sequence (DNA): TGTGCCAGTAGTCTCAGGGACAGGGGAGGCTTCGGGGGTCAGCCCCAGCATTTT. Amino acid sequence: CASSLRDRGGFGGQPQHF. The rearrangement joins TRBV19 to TRBJ1-5, with TRBD1 identical over 10 bases. Per the germline V gene, CDR1 is LNHDA and CDR2 is SQIVND (reference sequence). Germline trimming cut 5 bases from V and 6 bases from J; bases unmatched to any gene: 16. CDR3 size: 18 residues.

The rearrangement uses TRBV27 and TRBJ1-1, with a tentative D call TRBD1 (6 bases). The CDR3 is 15 residues long. Per germline, CDR1 MNHEY and CDR2 SMNVEV (reference sequence). The V end lost 0 bases, the J end lost 0 bases, and 8 bases lay between the germline ends. CDR3 residues: CASSLSGGVNTEAFF. The CDR3 coding sequence is TGTGCCAGCAGTTTATCAGGGGGGGTGAACACTGAAGCTTTCTTT.

V usage is TRBV2 and J usage is TRBJ1-1; a possible D gene is TRBD1 (5 bases). The germline CDR1 and CDR2 sequences are SNHLY and FYNNEI. This CDR3 region has 15 residues. V was trimmed by 5 bases and J by 4 bases, leaving 17 bases between them. The CDR3 bases are TGTGCCAGCAGTACAGGACCAATATCCGCCACTGAAGCTTTCTTT. Its translation: CASSTGPISATEAFF.

This clone appeared a single time. This chain connects TRBV9 to TRBJ1-6; tentative D call: TRBD1 (5 bases). Germline lookup yields CDR1 SGDLS and CDR2 YYNGEE. The CDR3 has 18 amino acids. V was pared by 3 bases and J by 9 bases, with 25 bases between. The CDR3 region is CASSGSGTGPLPGSPLHF. The CDR3 DNA reads as TGTGCCAGCAGCGGAAGCGGGACCGGACCACTCCCGGGTTCACCCCTCCACTTT.